The 23 T cell receptor beta chains listed next were all sequenced from one sample in a study of immune heterogeneity within non-small cell lung tumors. Each sample used roughly 590 ng of genomic DNA from bulk tumor tissue. Several widely spaced biopsies per primary tumor were taken during surgery. Curative surgery was undertaken by patients, who had untreated, newly diagnosed non-small cell lung cancer. Amplification of the TCR beta CDR3 was achieved through multiplex PCR with 32 V and 13 J primers. MiXCR, run by TCRdb on the multiplex PCR reads, gives a single entry per CDR3 protein. The data show about 15,000 distinct CDR3 sequences, with 28% seen just once and around 4.9% held by the top ten. The material sequenced was lung tumor tissue. These receptors originate from a man in his forties or fifties with non-small cell lung cancer.

This chain connects TRBV12-5 to TRBJ2-5; D could derive from TRBD1 or TRBD2 (6 bases each). Germline CDR1 LGHNT, CDR2 FRNRAP. The CDR3 runs to 13 residues. The germline V and J ends were trimmed by 6 bases and 3 bases, with 11 bases remaining between them. CDR3 sequence: CASGGGMKETQYF. The CDR3 nucleotides read TGTGCTAGTGGAGGGGGGATGAAAGAGACCCAGTACTTC.

This clonotype came up many times. The chain's CDR3 is CASGRQGVAKNIQYF. The CDR3 nucleotides are TGTGCCAGCGGAAGACAGGGGGTGGCCAAAAACATTCAGTACTTC. The chain combines TRBV6-2 or TRBV6-3 with TRBJ2-4, with TRBD1 matching 9 bases. Germline V gene sequence: CDR1 MNHEY, CDR2 SVGEGT. The CDR3 runs to 15 residues. V shed 8 bases and J 1 base; nucleotides not matched to a gene: 6.

Worth noting for this clonotype: With a much larger clone just one base away, this may be a read error. This chain links TRBV25-1 with TRBJ1-5; D is unresolved. Germline V gives CDR1 MGHDK, CDR2 SYGVNS. The CDR3 is 14 amino acids. DNA for the CDR3: TGTGCCGGCAGTGCTGGGGTAGCGGGTCAGCCCCAGCATTTT. It encodes CAGSAGVAGQPQHF.

This clonotype qualifies as medium-sized. V and J are TRBV12-3 or TRBV12-4 and TRBJ2-7; possible D gene TRBD2, 6 bases. The CDR3 loop spans 11 amino acids. Trimming took off 4 bases at V and 6 bases at J, with 7 bases between the two ends. CDR3 in DNA: TGTGCCAGCAGTTCGGGGGTCGAGCAGTACTTC. Translated, it gives CASSSGVEQYF.

This rearrangement joins TRBV20-1 to TRBJ2-5, with 13 bases that match TRBD2. CDR3 size: 16 residues. The V gene end was trimmed by 0 bases and the J gene end by 0 bases; junction bases not matched to a gene: 1. Germline CDR1 is DFQATT and CDR2 is SNEGSKA (reference sequence). CDR3 sequence reads: CSARDGTSGNQETQYF. The CDR3 DNA is TGCAGTGCTAGAGACGGGACTAGCGGGAACCAAGAGACCCAGTACTTC.

V gene TRBV6-1 combines with J gene TRBJ2-3, with D hard to call. The CDR3 sequence is 13 residues long. Trimming pared 2 bases from V and 2 bases from J, leaving 5 bases between. CDR1 MNHNS and CDR2 SASEGT come from the germline V gene. The CDR3 DNA sequence: TGTGCCAGCAGTGAATTGCTCACAGATACGCAGTATTTT. Translated, it gives CASSELLTDTQYF.

The chain uses TRBV19 and TRBJ1-5; possibly TRBD1 for D (6 bases). V was pared by 5 bases and J by 1 base, with 18 bases between. Looked up from germline, CDR1 is LNHDA and CDR2 is SQIVND (reference sequence). This CDR3 spans 17 amino acids. The CDR3 region has the DNA TGTGCCAGTAGTTCATATACAGGGTGCGAAAGCAATCAGCCCCAGCATTTT. It yields the protein CASSSYTGCESNQPQHF.

This clonotype was counted many times. V gene TRBV27 combines with J gene TRBJ2-3; D gene ambiguous. The CDR3 contains 15 residues. Trimming removed 2 bases from V and 1 base from J, with 10 bases in between. The germline gives CDR1 MNHEY, CDR2 SMNVEV (reference sequence). The CDR3 here is CASSLQPAGTDTQYF. CDR3 sequence (DNA): TGTGCCAGCAGTTTACAACCCGCGGGCACAGATACGCAGTATTTT.

This CDR3 reads CASWGSYEQYF. CDR3 nucleotide sequence: TGTGCCAGCTGGGGTTCCTACGAGCAGTACTTC. The rearrangement links TRBV11-1 to TRBJ2-7; D gene ambiguous. This CDR3 comprises 11 residues. Trimming left V 8 bases short and J 1 base short, with 6 bases between. CDR1 is SGHAT, CDR2 FQDESV, per germline (reference sequence).

This clonotype was observed at least ten times. The CDR3 DNA reads TGTGCCAGCTCACCACGAGCAGGGGAGGGACAGCCCCAGCATTTT. Protein product: CASSPRAGEGQPQHF. The chain combines TRBV18 with TRBJ1-5, with a weak D call TRBD1 (6 bases). Germline V gene sequence: CDR1 KGHSH, CDR2 LQKENI. CDR3 size: 15 residues. The ends were cut back, 1 base at V and 7 bases at J, with 14 bases in the middle.

The table lists this clonotype with many counts. The rearrangement joins TRBV30 to TRBJ1-1; 8 bases match TRBD1. CDR3 length: 12 residues. V lost 3 bases, J lost 9 bases, and 6 bases stayed unmatched. The germline gives CDR1 GTSNPN, CDR2 SVGIG (reference sequence). In DNA, the CDR3 is TGTGCCTGGAGCCTCGGACAGGGTCAAGCTTTCTTT. Its translation is CAWSLGQGQAFF.

This chain links TRBV7-9 with TRBJ2-1, with 7 bases aligning to TRBD2. Losses at the gene ends were 1 base for V and 0 bases for J; bases not matched to a gene: 12. The CDR3 covers 19 residues. CDR1 and CDR2 (germline): SEHNR, FQNEAQ (reference sequence). The chain's CDR3 is CASSLEWLAEGSSYNEQFF. The CDR3 DNA is TGTGCCAGCAGCTTAGAGTGGCTAGCGGAGGGGAGCTCCTACAATGAGCAGTTCTTC.

The rearrangement joins TRBV10-2 to TRBJ1-1; D not resolved. Germline loops: CDR1 WSHSY, CDR2 SAAADI. This CDR3 has 11 amino acids. V was shortened by 7 bases and J by 5 bases, with 8 bases between the two germline ends. The CDR3 DNA is TGCGCCAGCAAATTCGATACTGAAGCTTTCTTT. Its translation is CASKFDTEAFF.

This clonotype showed up just a few times. The gene calls are TRBV4-1 and TRBJ1-5; D remains unclear. The V end lost 5 bases, the J end lost 7 bases, and 12 bases lay between the germline ends. The CDR3 spans 13 residues. Looked up from germline, CDR1 is MGHRA and CDR2 is YSYEKL. The CDR3 DNA reads TGCGCCAGCAGCTCAGCCGTGGAGCAGCCCCAGCATTTT. It codes for CASSSAVEQPQHF.

By frequency in the sample, this clonotype is medium-sized. The chain is built from TRBV30 and TRBJ1-5; weak D call: TRBD1 (6 bases). From germline, CDR1 is GTSNPN and CDR2 SVGIG (reference sequence). V lost 2 bases to trimming and J lost 6 bases, with 14 bases between them. The CDR3 runs to 14 residues. Here the CDR3 reads CAWSPGAGFQPQHF. The DNA of the CDR3 is TGTGCCTGGAGTCCGGGGGCAGGGTTTCAGCCCCAGCATTTT.

By proportion, this clonotype is medium-sized (0.01 to 0.1%). This chain uses TRBV5-1 with TRBJ1-5, with 7 nucleotides matching TRBD1. The ends lost 0 bases at V and 8 bases at J; junction bases unmatched: 5. This CDR3 is 14 amino acids long. CDR1 is SGHRS, CDR2 YFSETQ, per germline. The CDR3 spells CASSLAGQKEPQHF. For the CDR3, the DNA is TGCGCCAGCAGCTTGGCGGGACAGAAGGAGCCCCAGCATTTT.

This clonotype is medium-sized by share. This chain joins TRBV19 and TRBJ2-7, with 7 positions matching TRBD2. This CDR3 is 14 amino acids long. V was clipped by 5 bases and J by 3 bases; unmatched bases: 7. Germline CDR1 is LNHDA and CDR2 is SQIVND (reference sequence). This chain's CDR3 is CASSAGLDDYEQYF. CDR3 DNA: TGTGCCAGTAGTGCCGGACTAGATGACTACGAGCAGTACTTC.

By frequency in the sample, this clonotype is medium-sized. The chain links TRBV9 to TRBJ2-7, with TRBD1 matching over 7 bases. Trimming removed 4 bases from V and 4 bases from J; junction bases left unmatched: 11. The germline CDR1 and CDR2 sequences are SGDLS and YYNGEE. The CDR3 sequence is 15 residues long. CDR3 sequence (DNA): TGTGCCAGCAGCCCAGAAGGGGGCACGACTTACGAGCAGTACTTC. Its protein product is CASSPEGGTTYEQYF.

This sequence joins TRBV30 and TRBJ2-5; the D gene is possibly TRBD2 (6 bases). CDR1 GTSNPN and CDR2 SVGIG come from the germline V gene (reference sequence). V was cut by 2 bases and J by 4 bases, with 14 bases left in between. The CDR3 covers 14 residues. The CDR3 DNA reads as TGTGCCTGGAGTACGGGACTCCCGGGAGAGACCCAGTACTTC. Translated: CAWSTGLPGETQYF.

The table lists this clonotype with many counts. This chain joins TRBV7-3 and TRBJ2-7; maybe TRBD1 (6 bases). The length of the CDR3 is 15 residues. Germline V lookup: CDR1 SGHTA, CDR2 FQGTGA. Trimming cost V 1 base and J 0 bases, with 10 bases left between them. CDR3 in amino acids: CASSLKGTNSYEQYF. DNA for the CDR3: TGTGCCAGCAGCTTAAAAGGGACAAACTCCTACGAGCAGTACTTC. Together with reference TRBV7-3 and TRBJ2-7, the CDR3 gives the full variable domain: GAGVSQTPSNKVTEKGKYVELRCDPISGHTALYWYRQSLGQGPEFLIYFQGTGAADDSGLPNDRFFAVRPEGSVSTLKIQRTERGDSAVYLCASSLKGTNSYEQYFGPGTRLTVT.

The chain couples TRBV5-1 to TRBJ2-1; 11 nucleotides match TRBD2. This CDR3 contains 17 residues. Germline loops: CDR1 SGHRS, CDR2 YFSETQ. Losses at the gene ends were 4 bases for V and 1 base for J; bases not matched to a gene: 7. This CDR3 reads CASSPRLAGRSYNEQFF. CDR3 bases: TGCGCCAGCAGCCCCCGACTAGCGGGAAGATCCTACAATGAGCAGTTCTTC.

This clonotype was counted many times. V and J are TRBV19 and TRBJ1-5, with 8 bases fitting TRBD1. There are 15 residues in the CDR3. With V trimmed by 6 bases and J by 6 bases, 10 bases remained unmatched. CDR1 and CDR2 from the germline V gene are LNHDA and SQIVND (reference sequence). The CDR3 DNA follows: TGTGCCAGTAGGGGGCAGGGGGCGGTGGGTCAGCCCCAGCATTTT. Its protein product is CASRGQGAVGQPQHF.

A word on this clonotype: It may be a read error: a sequence one base away is much more abundant. The chain employs TRBV6-1 and TRBJ2-1, with TRBD2 matching 7 bases. The CDR3 runs 15 residues. Germline loops: CDR1 MNHNS, CDR2 SASEGT. V shed 4 bases, J shed 4 bases, and the junction held 7 bases outside the gene matches. This CDR3 reads CASSVLTGGYNEQFF. The CDR3 DNA is TGTGCCAGCAGTGTACTAACGGGAGGATACAATGAGCAGTTCTTC.